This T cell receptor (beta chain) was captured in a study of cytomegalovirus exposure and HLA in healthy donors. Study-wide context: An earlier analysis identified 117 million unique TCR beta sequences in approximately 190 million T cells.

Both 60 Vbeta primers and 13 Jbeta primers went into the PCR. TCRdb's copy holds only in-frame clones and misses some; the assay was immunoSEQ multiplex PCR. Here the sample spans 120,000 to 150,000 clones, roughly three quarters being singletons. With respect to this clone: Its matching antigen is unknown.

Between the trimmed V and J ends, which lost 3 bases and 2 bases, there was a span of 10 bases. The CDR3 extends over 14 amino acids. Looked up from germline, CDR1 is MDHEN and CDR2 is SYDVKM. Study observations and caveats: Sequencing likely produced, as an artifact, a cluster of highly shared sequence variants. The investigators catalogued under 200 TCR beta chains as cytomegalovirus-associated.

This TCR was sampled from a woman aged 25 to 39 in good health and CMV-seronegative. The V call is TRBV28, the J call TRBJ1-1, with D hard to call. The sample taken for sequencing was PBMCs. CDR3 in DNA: TGTGCCAGCAGTTTCGGTAGAATAAACACTGAAGCTTTCTTT. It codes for CASSFGRINTEAFF.